Shown below are 9 T cell receptor beta chains from a single sample sequenced in a study of human T cells and chemical hapten exposure. A single record per CDR3 protein comes from TCRdb applying MiXCR to the RACE reads. This sample yields just over 90,000 distinct CDR3 sequences, of which about 10% are seen a single time; about 3.1% belongs to the top ten. Time point specified: healthy volunteer bleed at 2 weeks. Unfractionated whole blood served as the source for total RNA extraction. Specimen: whole blood. The receptors were sampled from a female donor in good health. Some clones in this sample may be carry-over from other donors' samples.

For this clonotype: This could be a read error, since a much larger clone is one nucleotide away. The gene calls are TRBV7-8 and TRBJ2-1, with TRBD2 identical over 7 bases. CDR1 is SGHVS and CDR2 is FQNEAQ in the germline V gene. This CDR3 spans 15 amino acids. CDR3 coding DNA: TGTGCCAGCAGACCCGGACTAGAAAAACCCAATCAGCAGTTCTTC. Protein: CASRPGLEKPNQQFF.

This clonotype appeared a few times. This chain uses TRBV27 with TRBJ2-6; D is uncertain. The CDR3 has 16 amino acids. V dropped 6 bases and J dropped 0 bases, with 12 bases sitting between them. The germline V gene encodes CDR1 MNHEY and CDR2 SMNVEV (reference sequence). CDR3 region: CASSNIWYSGANVLTF. CDR3 nucleotides: TGTGCCAGCAGCAATATATGGTACTCTGGGGCCAACGTCCTGACTTTC.

The chain links TRBV25-1 to TRBJ2-1; perhaps D is TRBD1 or TRBD2 (6 bases each). The CDR3 length is 19 residues. V lost 7 bases, J lost 5 bases, and 30 bases lay in between. CDR1 is MGHDK and CDR2 is SYGVNS in the germline V gene. The CDR3 nucleotides read TGTGCCAGCACCTCTCAGGGGACTGGCGAGAGGGTACTACACAATGAGCAGTTCTTC. This sequence encodes CASTSQGTGERVLHNEQFF.

The CDR3 nucleotides are TGTGCCAGCAGTCGCGACGGCAGCTCCTACAATGAGCAGTTCTTC. Its translation is CASSRDGSSYNEQFF. The gene calls are TRBV7-2 and TRBJ2-1; D is unresolved. The CDR3 consists of 15 residues. Trimming took off 6 bases at V and 0 bases at J, with 12 bases between the two ends. CDR1 is SGHTA and CDR2 is FQGNSA in the germline V gene.

The chain uses TRBV4-3 and TRBJ2-3; 11 bases line up with TRBD2. Trimming cost V 1 base and J 6 bases; bases outside gene matches: 9. This CDR3 is built from 17 residues. In germline, CDR1 is LGHNA, CDR2 YSLEER. CDR3: CASSQAGGLAEPDTQYF. DNA of the CDR3: TGCGCCAGCAGCCAAGCGGGGGGACTAGCGGAGCCTGATACGCAGTATTTT.

This clonotype was counted between two and nine times. The V gene is TRBV21-1, the J gene TRBJ2-1; no check of the table's D call, TRBD2, against the DNA was made. TRBV21-1 is a pseudogene locus. This CDR3 is built from 19 residues. The CDR3 DNA sequence: TGTGCCAGCAGCAAAGTGTCCCGGACTAGCGGGAGTCCCCACAATGAGCAGTTCTTC. It is translated as CASSKVSRTSGSPHNEQFF.

Only a few counts were recorded for this clonotype. V is TRBV29-1 and J is TRBJ1-1; D is uncertain. This CDR3 has 11 residues. CDR1 and CDR2 from the germline V gene are SQVTM and ANQGSEA. V lost 6 bases to trimming and J lost 1 base, with 6 bases between them. Here the CDR3 DNA reads TGCAGCGTCGGACGGAACACTGAAGCTTTCTTT. It translates to CSVGRNTEAFF.

This clonotype was observed many times. The chain carries TRBV29-1 and TRBJ1-1; a weak D match, TRBD1 (6 bases). The germline CDR1 and CDR2 sequences are SQVTM and ANQGSEA. This CDR3 contains 13 residues. Trimming removed 7 bases from V and 1 base from J, with 13 bases in between. Written as DNA, the CDR3 is TGCAGCGCTGGTACAGGGCAGAACACTGAAGCTTTCTTT. Translating gives CSAGTGQNTEAFF.

This clonotype was counted many times. This chain links TRBV3-1 with TRBJ2-7; a possible D gene is TRBD1 (5 bases). The CDR3 consists of 15 residues. Trimming cost V 0 bases and J 5 bases, with 14 bases left between them. Germline values: CDR1 LGHDT, CDR2 YNNKEL (reference sequence). CDR3 nucleotide sequence: TGTGCCAGCAGCCAAGATACGACCAGGGCCCACGAGCAGTACTTC. Translated, it gives CASSQDTTRAHEQYF.